The source of this T cell receptor beta chain is a study of blood T cell repertoires in COVID-19. Study-wide background: The United States, Italy and Spain provided the acute and convalescent COVID-19 samples.

The authors' processing: The authors estimated nucleated cell counts from reference gene primer amplification. Here immunoSEQ multiplex PCR was the method, and the copy in TCRdb shows in-frame clones only, minus some. That table is the source of V, J and clone size, and D and trimming were worked out from the DNA. The sample consists of approximately 110,000 clones, roughly 92% of them appearing once. Seattle's enrolled individuals joined amid active infection and were then monitored longitudinally. The germline V gene encodes CDR1 SGHDN and CDR2 FVKESK. The trim removed 5 bases at V and 4 bases at J, leaving 16 bases unmatched. CDR3 length: 20 amino acids.

The chain has TRBV14 and TRBJ2-3; 15 bases are a match to TRBD2. Sequenced sample: peripheral blood. This TCR derives from a man in his forties or fifties with COVID-19, enrolled during active disease. The CDR3 DNA reads as TGTGCCAGCAGCGAGGGACTAGCGGGAGGAAGGCTCGCTCTAGCAGATACGCAGTATTTT. Its translation: CASSEGLAGGRLALADTQYF.